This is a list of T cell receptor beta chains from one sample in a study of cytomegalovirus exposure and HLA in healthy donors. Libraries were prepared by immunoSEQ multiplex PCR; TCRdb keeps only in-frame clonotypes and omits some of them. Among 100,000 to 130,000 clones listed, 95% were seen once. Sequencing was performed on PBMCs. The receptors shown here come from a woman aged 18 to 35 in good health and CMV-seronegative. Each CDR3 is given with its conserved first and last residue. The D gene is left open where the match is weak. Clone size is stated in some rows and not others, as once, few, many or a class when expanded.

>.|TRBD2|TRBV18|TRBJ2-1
TGTGCCAGCTCATCCGGACTAGCACTAGGGCAGTTCTTC
CASSSGLALGQFF
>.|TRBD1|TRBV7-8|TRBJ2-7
TGTGCCAGCAGCTCCGGGACAGGGGCCTACGAGCAGTACTTC
CASSSGTGAYEQYF
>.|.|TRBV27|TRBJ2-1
TGTGCCATTGGGGGGGGCGGTGGTAATGAGCAGTTCTTC
CAIGGGGGNEQFF
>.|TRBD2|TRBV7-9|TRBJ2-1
TGTGCCAGCAGCCCACGGACGGGAGGAAGCTCCTACAATGAGCAGTTCTTC
CASSPRTGGSSYNEQFF
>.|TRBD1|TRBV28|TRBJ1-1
TGTGCCAGCAGTCGGGCCGGGACAGACAACACTGAAGCTTTCTTT
CASSRAGTDNTEAFF
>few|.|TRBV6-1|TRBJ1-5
TGTGCCAGCAGTGAGCTGGCAGGGGGCAATCAGCCCCAGCATTTT
CASSELAGGNQPQHF
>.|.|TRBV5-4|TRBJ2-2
TGTGCCAGCAGCTTCGAGAGAAACACCGGGGAGCTGTTTTTT
CASSFERNTGELFF
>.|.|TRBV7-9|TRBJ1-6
TGTGCCAGCAGCTACCTGAACAGGGAGGGCTCCTATAATTCACCCCTCCACTTT
CASSYLNREGSYNSPLHF
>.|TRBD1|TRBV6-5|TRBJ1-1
TGTGCCAGCAGTACTAAGACAGGGGTCTACACTGAAGCTTTCTTT
CASSTKTGVYTEAFF
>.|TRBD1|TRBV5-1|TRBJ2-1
TGCGCCAGCAGCGCGGACAGGGCCTACAATGAGCAGTTCTTC
CASSADRAYNEQFF
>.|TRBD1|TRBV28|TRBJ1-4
TGTGCCAGCAGTCCGGGGGACAGGGAAGACGAAAAACTGTTTTTT
CASSPGDREDEKLFF
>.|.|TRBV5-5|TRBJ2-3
TGTGCCAGCAGCCTTCCGGGACTGGCCATTTTTAATACGCAGTATTTT
CASSLPGLAIFNTQYF
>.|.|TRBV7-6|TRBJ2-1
TGTGCCAGCAGCTTAGCAGGAGACAATGAGCAGTTCTTC
CASSLAGDNEQFF
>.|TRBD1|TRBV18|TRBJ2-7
TGTGCCAGCTCATATGGGACAGGGGGCATCCTCCACGAGCAGTACTTC
CASSYGTGGILHEQYF
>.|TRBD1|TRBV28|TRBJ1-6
TGTGCCAGCAGTTTATGGGACAGGGGACTAATAGGGAATTCACCCCTCCACTTT
CASSLWDRGLIGNSPLHF
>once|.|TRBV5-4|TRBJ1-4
TGTGCCAGCAGCTCTACAGCGGGAAATGAAAAACTGTTTTTT
CASSSTAGNEKLFF
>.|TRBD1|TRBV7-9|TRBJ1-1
TGTGCCAGCAGCTTGGACAGGTCCCCTCAAGCTTTCTTT
CASSLDRSPQAFF
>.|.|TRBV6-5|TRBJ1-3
TGTGCCAGCAGTTTGACTACTGGAAACACCATATATTTT
CASSLTTGNTIYF
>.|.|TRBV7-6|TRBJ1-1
TGTGCCAGCACCCTGTCCAGACAGGTAAGAAACACTGAAGCTTTCTTT
CASTLSRQVRNTEAFF
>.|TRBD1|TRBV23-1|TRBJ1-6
TGCGCCAGCAGTCAATCACGAACAGGGGAAATCGGCTTAGGCTCCTATAATTCACCCCTCCACTTT
CASSQSRTGEIGLGSYNSPLHF
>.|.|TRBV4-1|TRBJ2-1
TGCGCCAGCAGCCAATTGGTCGGGGACAATGAGCAGTTCTTC
CASSQLVGDNEQFF
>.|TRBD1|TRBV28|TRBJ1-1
TGTGCCAGCAGTTCAAGACAGGGGAGGATGAACACTGAAGCTTTCTTT
CASSSRQGRMNTEAFF
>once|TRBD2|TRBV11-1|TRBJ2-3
TGTGCCAGCAGCGTCACTAGCGGGGCCTTCGATACGCAGTATTTT
CASSVTSGAFDTQYF
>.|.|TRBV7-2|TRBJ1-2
TGTGCCAGCAGCGCGGACACAAACTATGGCTACACCTTC
CASSADTNYGYTF
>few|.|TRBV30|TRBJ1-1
TGTGCCTGGAGTGGGGGGGCTGAAGCTTTCTTT
CAWSGGAEAFF
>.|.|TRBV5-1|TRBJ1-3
TGCGCCAGCAGCTTGGGGGGAGCCACCTCTTCTGGAAACACCATATATTTT
CASSLGGATSSGNTIYF
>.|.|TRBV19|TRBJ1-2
TGTGCCAGTAACGCTAACGGGAAGTCTCTCGGGGGCTACACCTTC
CASNANGKSLGGYTF
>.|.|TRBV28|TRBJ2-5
TGTGCCAGCAGTCAACTCGGGGGTCGAAGGCTAGAGACCCAGTACTTC
CASSQLGGRRLETQYF
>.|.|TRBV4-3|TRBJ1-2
TGCGCCAGCAGCCAAGATCGGGGGCGGGGGAACTATGGCTACACCTTC
CASSQDRGRGNYGYTF
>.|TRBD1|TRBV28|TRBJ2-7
TGTGCCAGCAGTGGCCAGGGACAGGGGGCCCACGAGCAGTACTTC
CASSGQGQGAHEQYF
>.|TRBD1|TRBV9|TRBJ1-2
TGTGCCAGCAGCGCACGGACAGGGTCTGGCTACACCTTC
CASSARTGSGYTF
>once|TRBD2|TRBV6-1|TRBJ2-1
TGTGCCAGCAGGGCGGGGGGAGGTGAGCAGTTCTTC
CASRAGGGEQFF
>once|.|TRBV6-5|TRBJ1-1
TGTGCCAGCAGTCCAACAGGGACGAACACTGAAGCTTTCTTT
CASSPTGTNTEAFF